This entry lists 30 T cell receptor beta chains sequenced from one sample in a study of blood T cell repertoires in COVID-19. Repertoires were generated with immunoSEQ multiplex PCR, while TCRdb's copy carries only in-frame clones and drops some. The sample records 150,000 to 160,000 clones, roughly 83% being singletons. Sequencing was done on a sample of peripheral blood. These receptors were obtained from a woman aged 55-70 years with acute or convalescent COVID-19.

V usage is TRBV7-2 and J usage is TRBJ1-1; 8 positions agree with TRBD1. Germline V gene sequence: CDR1 SGHTA, CDR2 FQGNSA. This CDR3 contains 15 residues. Germline trimming cut 1 base from V and 1 base from J; bases unmatched to any gene: 2. The CDR3 is CASSLVGTGNTEAFF. CDR3 in DNA: TGTGCCAGCAGCTTAGTAGGGACAGGGAACACTGAAGCTTTCTTT.

The J gene is TRBJ2-7, the V gene TRBV23-1; D is possibly TRBD1 (5 bases). TRBV23-1 is placed among ORFs of uncertain function. The CDR3 is 14 residues long. V lost 2 bases to trimming and J lost 1 base, with 9 bases between them. CDR3 sequence (DNA): TGCGCCAGCAGTCAACGCAGGGATTCCTACGAGCAGTACTTC. Amino acid sequence: CASSQRRDSYEQYF.

The J gene is TRBJ1-1, the V gene TRBV29-1, with TRBD1 matching over 7 bases. Germline lookup yields CDR1 SQVTM and CDR2 ANQGSEA. The V and J ends lost 7 bases and 8 bases, in that order; junction bases with no gene match: 7. The CDR3 loop spans 11 amino acids. The CDR3 DNA reads as TGCAGCGGTGCGTTACAGGGGGAAGCTTTCTTT. Protein sequence: CSGALQGEAFF.

The chain is built from TRBV6-5 and TRBJ2-3, with 8 bases identical to TRBD1. The CDR3 extends over 13 amino acids. Trimming at V came to 6 bases and at J to 4 bases, leaving 3 bases not matched to a gene. Per the germline V gene, CDR1 is MNHEY and CDR2 is SVGAGI. CDR3 bases: TGTGCCAGCAGACCGGACAGGGCAGATACGCAGTATTTT. This gives the protein CASRPDRADTQYF.

The chain uses TRBV3-1 (or the pseudogene TRBV3-2) and TRBJ1-1, with TRBD1 identical over 7 bases. Trimming cost V 4 bases and J 3 bases; bases outside gene matches: 2. The CDR3 is made up of 13 amino acids. CDR1 is LGHDT and CDR2 is YNNKEL in the germline V gene (reference sequence). This CDR3 reads CASSPGQYTEAFF. In DNA form, the CDR3 reads TGTGCCAGCAGCCCGGGACAGTACACTGAAGCTTTCTTT.

V and J are TRBV15 and TRBJ2-3; TRBD1 matches 11 bases. CDR1 LNHNV and CDR2 YYDKDF come from the germline V gene (reference sequence). This CDR3 has 16 residues. V shed 3 bases and J 3 bases; nucleotides not matched to a gene: 5. The CDR3 coding sequence is TGTGCCACCAGCAGGGGGGACAGGGGGTTTACAGATACGCAGTATTTT. Protein sequence: CATSRGDRGFTDTQYF.

As concerns this clone: This sample also contains other DNA sequences that code for the same CDR3. The chain links TRBV3-1 (or the pseudogene TRBV3-2) to TRBJ1-2, with 10 bases identical to TRBD1. This CDR3 region has 14 residues. Germline CDR1 LGHDT, CDR2 YNNKEL (reference sequence). V was pared by 1 base and J by 4 bases, with 0 bases of the junction left unmatched. The CDR3 DNA is TGTGCCAGCAGCCAAGGGACAGGGGGCTATGGCTACACCTTC. Its protein product is CASSQGTGGYGYTF.

The chain links TRBV4-1 to TRBJ2-7; the match to TRBD1 covers 8 bases. V gave up 4 bases and J gave up 0 bases; unmatched junction bases: 5. Germline loops: CDR1 MGHRA, CDR2 YSYEKL. The CDR3 consists of 15 residues. For the CDR3, the DNA is TGCGCCAGCAGCCTCCGACAGGGGCTCTCCTACGAGCAGTACTTC. The encoded protein is CASSLRQGLSYEQYF.

V is TRBV3-1 (or the pseudogene TRBV3-2) and J is TRBJ1-2, with TRBD1 matching over 11 bases. The CDR3 is 15 amino acids. Germline trimming cut 4 bases from V and 6 bases from J; bases unmatched to any gene: 7. Germline V gene sequence: CDR1 LGHDT, CDR2 YNNKEL (reference sequence). CDR3 coding DNA: TGTGCCAGCAGCCGAGGGGACAGGGGGTTGGATGGCTACACCTTC. Protein: CASSRGDRGLDGYTF.

The J gene is TRBJ1-2, the V gene TRBV5-1; 8 bases map to TRBD1. The trim removed 0 bases at V and 0 bases at J, leaving 10 bases unmatched. The CDR3 extends over 18 amino acids. The germline V gene has CDR1 SGHRS and CDR2 YFSETQ. CDR3 sequence: CASSLAGGTGPSNYGYTF. The CDR3 nucleotides are TGCGCCAGCAGCTTGGCCGGGGGGACAGGCCCATCTAACTATGGCTACACCTTC.

The J gene is TRBJ1-2, the V gene TRBV18; tentatively, D is TRBD1 (5 bases). V was trimmed by 0 bases and J by 8 bases, leaving 13 bases between them. Per the germline V gene, CDR1 is KGHSH and CDR2 is LQKENI. The CDR3 length is 14 residues. CDR3 bases: TGTGCCAGCTCACCACCCTCAGGGTCTGGCGGCTACACCTTC. Translation gives CASSPPSGSGGYTF. Filled out from reference TRBV18 and TRBJ1-2, the complete variable domain reads NAGVMQNPRHLVRRRGQEARLRCSPMKGHSHVYWYRQLPEEGLKFMVYLQKENIIDESGMPKERFSAEFPKEGPSILRIQQVVRGDSAAYFCASSPPSGSGGYTFGSGTRLTVV.

This chain joins TRBV5-1 and TRBJ2-1; 9 bases line up with TRBD2. Germline trimming cut 1 base from V and 4 bases from J; bases unmatched to any gene: 6. Germline CDR1 reads SGHRS; CDR2 reads YFSETQ. The CDR3 runs to 16 residues. DNA of the CDR3: TGCGCCAGCAGCTTGCTGGCGGGGGGGCAGTACAATGAGCAGTTCTTC. Protein sequence: CASSLLAGGQYNEQFF.

The chain couples TRBV7-9 to TRBJ2-5, with 7 bases lining up with TRBD1. Germline trimming cut 6 bases from V and 5 bases from J; bases unmatched to any gene: 12. This CDR3 is 15 amino acids long. Germline-derived CDR1 and CDR2 are SEHNR and FQNEAQ (reference sequence). This CDR3 is CASSSSSTGKETQYF. The CDR3 DNA sequence: TGTGCCAGCAGTTCCTCATCGACAGGGAAGGAGACCCAGTACTTC.

This rearrangement joins TRBV5-1 to TRBJ2-2, with D maybe TRBD2 (6 bases). The V gene lost 6 bases and the J gene lost 7 bases, with 22 bases spanning the gap. The germline V gene encodes CDR1 SGHRS and CDR2 YFSETQ. There are 16 residues in the CDR3. CDR3 protein: CASTDSGQGGVGELFF. CDR3 in DNA: TGCGCCAGCACTGACAGTGGGCAGGGAGGAGTCGGGGAGCTGTTTTTT.

The chain links TRBV28 to TRBJ1-1, with 8 bases lining up with TRBD1. The CDR3 spans 13 residues. Germline CDR1 reads MDHEN; CDR2 reads SYDVKM. With V trimmed by 11 bases and J by 4 bases, 9 bases remained unmatched. The CDR3 DNA reads as TGTGCCGTACTCAGGGGGCAGGCCACTGAAGCTTTCTTT. It is translated as CAVLRGQATEAFF.

The rearrangement links TRBV10-3 to TRBJ2-1; D gene unclear. V lost 6 bases to trimming and J lost 8 bases, with 11 bases between them. The CDR3 totals 12 residues. CDR1 is ENHRY, CDR2 SYGVKD, per germline. This CDR3 is CAIRAEVDEQFF. CDR3 bases: TGTGCCATCAGGGCTGAGGTCGATGAGCAGTTCTTC.

The J gene is TRBJ1-5, the V gene TRBV18, with D perhaps matching TRBD1 (5 bases). Germline CDR1 reads KGHSH; CDR2 reads LQKENI. CDR3 length: 13 residues. With 3 bases removed from V and 6 bases from J, the gap between germline ends came to 9 bases. DNA of the CDR3: TGTGCCAGCTCACCGGGGGGAGGTCAGCCCCAGCATTTT. Translating it yields CASSPGGGQPQHF.

The chain combines TRBV30 with TRBJ1-3; D is possibly TRBD1 (5 bases). CDR1 is GTSNPN and CDR2 is SVGIG in the germline V gene (reference sequence). The germline V and J ends were trimmed by 2 bases and 0 bases, with 8 bases remaining between them. The length of the CDR3 is 14 residues. The CDR3 DNA reads TGTGCCTGGAGTAGGGGCTTCTCTGGAAACACCATATATTTT. Protein product: CAWSRGFSGNTIYF.

The chain's CDR3 is CASTEQLGQNSPLHF. For the CDR3, the DNA is TGTGCCAGCACCGAGCAGTTGGGACAGAATTCACCCCTCCACTTT. The rearrangement links TRBV6-5 to TRBJ1-6; TRBD1 aligns across 7 bases. Germline V lookup: CDR1 MNHEY, CDR2 SVGAGI. The trim removed 7 bases at V and 7 bases at J, leaving 10 bases unmatched. CDR3 length: 15 residues.

The V gene is TRBV18, the J gene TRBJ2-1; 9 bases line up with TRBD2. Looked up from germline, CDR1 is KGHSH and CDR2 is LQKENI. The CDR3 length is 14 residues. The ends lost 5 bases at V and 5 bases at J; junction bases unmatched: 4. The CDR3: CASSTGLAHNEQFF. CDR3 coding DNA: TGTGCCAGCTCAACGGGACTAGCTCACAATGAGCAGTTCTTC.

V is TRBV10-1 and J is TRBJ1-1; 7 bases line up with TRBD1. Germline-derived CDR1 and CDR2 are WNHNN and SYGVQD (reference sequence). The CDR3 consists of 13 residues. Unmatched junction bases numbered 2, after V lost 6 bases and J lost 1 base. The CDR3 DNA sequence: TGCGCCAGCAGCAGGACAGGGAACACTGAAGCTTTCTTT. Translating it yields CASSRTGNTEAFF.

This chain connects TRBV30 to TRBJ1-1; D gene ambiguous. CDR3 size: 12 residues. Between the trimmed V and J ends, which lost 1 base and 11 bases, there was a span of 14 bases. Germline loops: CDR1 GTSNPN, CDR2 SVGIG (reference sequence). CDR3: CAWSERSLRAFF. The CDR3 nucleotides read TGTGCCTGGAGTGAACGGAGCCTGAGGGCTTTCTTT.

The chain has TRBV7-2 and TRBJ2-3; no clear D gene. Germline V gene data show CDR1 as SGHTA and CDR2 as FQGNSA. V was pared by 1 base and J by 8 bases, with 10 bases between. The CDR3 is made up of 13 amino acids. CDR3 nucleotides: TGTGCCAGCAGCTTAGGACCTAGAAGTACGCAGTATTTT. Its translation: CASSLGPRSTQYF.

This chain connects TRBV24-1 to TRBJ1-6, with D uncertain. V was trimmed by 3 bases and J by 7 bases, leaving 12 bases between them. Germline lookup yields CDR1 KGHDR and CDR2 SFDVKD. The CDR3 totals 15 residues. The CDR3 here is CATSDGGGGNSPLHF. The CDR3 region has the DNA TGTGCCACCAGTGATGGAGGAGGAGGGAATTCACCCCTCCACTTT.

The chain links TRBV28 to TRBJ1-4, with D tentatively TRBD1 (5 bases). The germline V and J ends were trimmed by 8 bases and 4 bases, with 8 bases remaining between them. This CDR3 has 12 amino acids. Germline V CDR1 and CDR2: MDHEN, SYDVKM. The CDR3 loop reads CASGAINEKLFF. CDR3 DNA sequence: TGTGCCAGCGGGGCGATTAATGAAAAACTGTTTTTT.

The chain employs TRBV12-5 and TRBJ1-3; D remains unclear. This CDR3 has 14 residues. V dropped 5 bases and J dropped 1 base, with 9 bases sitting between them. Germline CDR1 LGHNT, CDR2 FRNRAP. In nucleotides, the CDR3 is TGTGCTAGTGGTAACACGGGGTCTGGAAACACCATATATTTT. Translation gives CASGNTGSGNTIYF.

V usage is TRBV3-1 (or the pseudogene TRBV3-2) and J usage is TRBJ2-1; tentative D call: TRBD1 (6 bases). Germline CDR1 LGHDT, CDR2 YNNKEL (reference sequence). CDR3 length: 14 amino acids. With 7 bases removed from V and 8 bases from J, the gap between germline ends came to 18 bases. CDR3 loop: CASTKGQIIDEQFF. CDR3 nucleotides: TGTGCCAGCACCAAGGGACAAATAATCGATGAGCAGTTCTTC.

J is TRBJ1-1 and V is TRBV4-2; D uncertain. Germline assignment: CDR1 LGHNA and CDR2 YNFKEQ. The CDR3 is made up of 15 amino acids. V was trimmed by 7 bases and J by 1 base, leaving 16 bases between them. The CDR3 protein is CASNRGMSGNTEAFF. The CDR3 nucleotides are TGTGCCAGCAACCGCGGGATGTCGGGGAACACTGAAGCTTTCTTT.

The V gene is TRBV18, the J gene TRBJ2-7, with 10 bases lining up with TRBD1. The J segment lost 3 bases and the V segment lost 5 bases, leaving 7 bases of the junction unmatched. The CDR3 loop spans 15 amino acids. Per germline, CDR1 KGHSH and CDR2 LQKENI. The CDR3 is CASSGGTGDFYEQYF. The CDR3 nucleotides read TGTGCCAGCTCAGGCGGGACAGGGGATTTCTACGAGCAGTACTTC.

The J gene is TRBJ1-1, the V gene TRBV6-5; a weak D match, TRBD1 (6 bases). This CDR3 contains 13 residues. Germline-derived CDR1 and CDR2 are MNHEY and SVGAGI. V lost 7 bases and J lost 1, with 10 bases in between. The CDR3, as DNA: TGTGCCAGCACAGGGGCAGGGAACACTGAAGCTTTCTTT. Amino acid sequence: CASTGAGNTEAFF.